Listed below are T cell receptor beta chains from one sample, sequenced in a study of blood T cell repertoires in COVID-19. Profiled with immunoSEQ multiplex PCR; TCRdb holds only in-frame clones, not every one. The sample has tens of thousands of clones, over 75% seen once. Sequencing input: peripheral blood. Source of these receptors: a woman aged 80 or over with active or convalescent COVID-19. CDR3s include the opening cysteine and the closing phenylalanine or tryptophan. Fields, in order: V gene, D gene, clone size, J gene, CDR3 length, CDR3 DNA, CDR3 protein. D genes are given only for firm matches. Some rows have no size entry. The others give once, few or many, or a class for an expanded clone.

TRBV4-2,.,few,TRBJ2-7,14,TGTGCCAGCAGCCAAGCGGTGAGCTCCTACGAGCAGTACTTC,CASSQAVSSYEQYF
TRBV14,.,.,TRBJ2-7,17,TGTGCCAGCAGCCCAAGCTTCGGTCTAGTAAGGGGCTACGAGCAGTACTTC,CASSPSFGLVRGYEQYF
TRBV7-2,.,.,TRBJ2-4,14,TGTGCCAGCAGCTTAGACATCGGAGTAAACATTCAGTACTTC,CASSLDIGVNIQYF
TRBV29-1,.,.,TRBJ2-5,14,TGCAGCGTTACGAGGGACTCCCGGGGGGAGACCCAGTACTTC,CSVTRDSRGETQYF
TRBV6-5,TRBD2,few,TRBJ2-1,15,TGTGCCAGCAGTTACGGTGGGACTACAGTCAATGAGCAGTTCTTC,CASSYGGTTVNEQFF
TRBV7-9,TRBD1,.,TRBJ1-1,13,TGTGCCAGCAGGGGACAGGAGAACACTGAAGCTTTCTTT,CASRGQENTEAFF
TRBV4-2,TRBD2,.,TRBJ2-1,17,TGTGCCAGCAGCCAAGAGCTAGCGGGAGGGACCTACAATGAGCAGTTCTTC,CASSQELAGGTYNEQFF
TRBV29-1,TRBD1,few,TRBJ2-7,13,TGCAGCGCTATGGGACAGGGGGGCTACGAGCAGTACTTC,CSAMGQGGYEQYF
TRBV7-2,TRBD2,few,TRBJ2-7,16,TGTGCCAGCAGCTTAAGGTCTAGCGGCCAAATCTACGAGCAGTACTTC,CASSLRSSGQIYEQYF
TRBV6-1,.,.,TRBJ2-7,16,TGTGCCAGCAGTGACCATTGGGCGGGGATATCGTACGAGCAGTACTTC,CASSDHWAGISYEQYF
TRBV5-5,TRBD1,few,TRBJ1-1,14,TGTGCCAGCAGCTTGTGGCAGGGGGACACTGAAGCTTTCTTT,CASSLWQGDTEAFF
TRBV7-2,TRBD1,.,TRBJ2-7,15,TGTGCCAGCAGCTTAAGGGCAGGGGGCACGTACGAGCAGTACTTC,CASSLRAGGTYEQYF
TRBV29-1,.,.,TRBJ2-7,11,TGCAGCGTTGAAGGCGCCTACGAGCAGTACTTC,CSVEGAYEQYF
TRBV4-1,.,few,TRBJ2-7,17,TGCGCCAGCAGCCAAGAAAAGCGTGGACTCCTCTCCTACGAGCAGTACTTC,CASSQEKRGLLSYEQYF
TRBV6-5,TRBD2,.,TRBJ2-3,14,TGTGCCAGCAGTTACGGGGGGGGGATAGATACGCAGTATTTT,CASSYGGGIDTQYF
TRBV30,.,.,TRBJ1-1,14,TGTGCCTGGAGTGTGACAGGATCCCTCTCCCGAGCTTTCTTT,CAWSVTGSLSRAFF
TRBV6-5,.,.,TRBJ2-2,15,TGTGCCAGCAGTCCACACAGGGTAGGAACCGGGGAGCTGTTTTTT,CASSPHRVGTGELFF
TRBV7-3,TRBD2,.,TRBJ2-1,18,TGTGCCAGCAGCCCCCTAGGACTAGCGGGGGCCAGTGCGAATGAGCAGTTCTTC,CASSPLGLAGASANEQFF
TRBV7-2,TRBD2,.,TRBJ2-3,17,TGTGCCAGCAGCTTAGCGCTGTCGGCGGGAGCTGTAGATACGCAGTATTTT,CASSLALSAGAVDTQYF
TRBV7-2,.,.,TRBJ1-1,15,TGTGCCAGCAGCTTAGTAGCGGGGCTCAACACTGAAGCTTTCTTT,CASSLVAGLNTEAFF
TRBV5-1,.,.,TRBJ2-3,14,TGCGCCAGCAGCCAACCGGGACTTTCAGATACGCAGTATTTT,CASSQPGLSDTQYF
TRBV9,.,.,TRBJ1-2,13,TGTGCCAGCAGCGCACGGGGTGACTATGGCTACACCTTC,CASSARGDYGYTF
TRBV5-6,TRBD2,few,TRBJ2-2,16,TGTGCCAGCAGCGTTCTAGCGGGGGTACTCACCGGGGAGCTGTTTTTT,CASSVLAGVLTGELFF
TRBV7-6,.,.,TRBJ2-7,14,TGTGCCAGCAGCCCAAGCGGGTCTGGCTACGAGCAGTACTTC,CASSPSGSGYEQYF
TRBV6-1,.,.,TRBJ1-2,14,TGTGCCAGCAGTGATTATGTCAGGCTCTATGGCTACACCTTC,CASSDYVRLYGYTF
TRBV27,TRBD1,once,TRBJ1-2,14,TGTGCCAGCAGTTCGAGGGACAGTCACTATGGCTACACCTTC,CASSSRDSHYGYTF
TRBV5-4,TRBD2,.,TRBJ2-5,15,TGTGCCAGCAGCTTGCGGCTAGCGGGCCAAGAGACCCAGTACTTC,CASSLRLAGQETQYF
TRBV19,.,few,TRBJ1-3,14,TGTGCCAGTAGGCCGAACAGCTCTGGAAACACCATATATTTT,CASRPNSSGNTIYF
TRBV7-2,TRBD2,.,TRBJ2-3,17,TGTGCCAGCAGCTCGTACCTAGCGGGGGGGCTTGGAGATACGCAGTATTTT,CASSSYLAGGLGDTQYF